This T cell receptor beta chain is drawn from a study of shared clonotypes between healthy human individuals. Study in general: Each donor's CD8 memory used one plate, CD8 naive two, each CD4 subset three.

Deletions cut 1 base from V and 4 bases from J, with 17 bases between. The CDR3 has 17 residues. Germline V lookup: CDR1 SGHTA, CDR2 FQGNSA. In the authors' workflow: Junction-only sequences produced by ImmunoSEQ had no quality scores, so filtering differed. Generated by immunoSEQ multiplex PCR, the TCRdb table keeps only in-frame clones and is missing some. V and J calls and clone size are those listed in that table; D and trimming were worked out from the DNA. Here the sample spans about 2.4 million clones, 93% being singletons. The sample taken for sequencing was naive CD4+ T cells from PBMCs. As to subset: CD45RA+ positively selected. This sequence was found in a man younger than 30 in good health. Some clones in this sample may be carry-over from other donors' samples. The chain combines TRBV7-2 with TRBJ1-5, with D perhaps matching TRBD1 (6 bases). CDR3 DNA: TGTGCCAGCAGCTTAGGTCCAGGGGCTACGAGGAATCAGCCCCAGCATTTT. Its protein product is CASSLGPGATRNQPQHF.